This is a list of T cell receptor beta chains from one sample in a study of blood T cell repertoires in COVID-19. Assay: immunoSEQ multiplex PCR; the TCRdb copy retains only in-frame clones and omits some. The sample holds roughly 180,000 clones, 70% to 90% seen once. The sequenced sample was peripheral blood. The receptors derive from a man in his forties or fifties who had recovered from COVID-19. CDR3s include the opening cysteine and the closing phenylalanine or tryptophan. The order of the fields is J gene, clone size, V gene, D gene, CDR3 protein, CDR3 DNA. A D gene is named only where the DNA matches it firmly. Where a row states a size, it is once, few, many or the class of an expanded clone; other rows omit it.

j_call: TRBJ2-7; clone_size: -; v_call: TRBV28; d_call: TRBD1; cdr3_aa: CASSQTGTGGEQYF; cdr3_nt: TGTGCCAGCAGCCAAACCGGGACAGGGGGCGAGCAGTACTTC
j_call: TRBJ1-4; clone_size: -; v_call: TRBV6-5; d_call: -; cdr3_aa: CASCSATNEKLFF; cdr3_nt: TGTGCCAGCTGTTCTGCAACTAATGAAAAACTGTTTTTT
j_call: TRBJ1-2; clone_size: -; v_call: TRBV24-1; d_call: -; cdr3_aa: CATSDSRYLKSGYTF; cdr3_nt: TGTGCCACCAGTGATTCCCGGTACCTAAAATCCGGCTACACCTTC
j_call: TRBJ1-4; clone_size: -; v_call: TRBV15; d_call: -; cdr3_aa: CATSRGTGIVTNEKLFF; cdr3_nt: TGTGCCACCAGCAGAGGAACAGGGATCGTAACTAATGAAAAACTGTTTTTT
j_call: TRBJ2-7; clone_size: -; v_call: TRBV28; d_call: TRBD2; cdr3_aa: CASIGGASGAYYEQYF; cdr3_nt: TGTGCCAGCATCGGAGGGGCTAGCGGGGCTTACTACGAGCAGTACTTC
j_call: TRBJ2-1; clone_size: few; v_call: TRBV11-3; d_call: TRBD2; cdr3_aa: CASSPGGASYNEQFF; cdr3_nt: TGTGCCAGCAGCCCGGGGGGGGCGTCTTACAATGAGCAGTTCTTC
j_call: TRBJ2-2; clone_size: -; v_call: TRBV2; d_call: -; cdr3_aa: CAKHSAYNTGELFF; cdr3_nt: TGTGCGAAGCACTCAGCGTACAACACCGGGGAGCTGTTTTTT
j_call: TRBJ1-4; clone_size: -; v_call: TRBV27; d_call: -; cdr3_aa: CASSPGIQGVEKLFF; cdr3_nt: TGTGCCAGCAGCCCCGGGATACAGGGCGTTGAAAAACTGTTTTTT
j_call: TRBJ2-1; clone_size: -; v_call: TRBV7-2; d_call: -; cdr3_aa: CASSRGGSGHNEQFF; cdr3_nt: TGTGCCAGCTCCCGCGGTGGTAGCGGACACAATGAGCAGTTCTTC
j_call: TRBJ2-7; clone_size: few; v_call: TRBV20-1; d_call: -; cdr3_aa: CSARAGYEQYF; cdr3_nt: TGCAGTGCTAGAGCGGGTTACGAGCAGTACTTC
j_call: TRBJ1-1; clone_size: -; v_call: TRBV12-3/TRBV12-4; d_call: -; cdr3_aa: CASSSGFYTEAFF; cdr3_nt: TGTGCCAGCAGTTCGGGTTTTTACACTGAAGCTTTCTTT
j_call: TRBJ2-5; clone_size: -; v_call: TRBV4-2; d_call: -; cdr3_aa: CASSPGGLEETQYF; cdr3_nt: TGTGCCAGCAGCCCAGGAGGTTTGGAAGAGACCCAGTACTTC
j_call: TRBJ2-3; clone_size: -; v_call: TRBV28; d_call: TRBD1; cdr3_aa: CASSYRRGFTDTQYF; cdr3_nt: TGTGCCAGCAGCTACCGCAGGGGGTTCACAGATACGCAGTATTTT
j_call: TRBJ2-7; clone_size: -; v_call: TRBV6-2/TRBV6-3; d_call: TRBD2; cdr3_aa: CASSWTSGFYEQYF; cdr3_nt: TGTGCCAGCAGTTGGACTAGCGGGTTTTACGAGCAGTACTTC
j_call: TRBJ2-1; clone_size: few; v_call: TRBV30; d_call: TRBD1; cdr3_aa: CAWSADRVWNEQFF; cdr3_nt: TGTGCCTGGAGTGCCGACAGGGTATGGAATGAGCAGTTCTTC
j_call: TRBJ1-2; clone_size: -; v_call: TRBV18; d_call: TRBD1; cdr3_aa: CASSPDRGANYGYTF; cdr3_nt: TGTGCCAGCTCACCGGACAGGGGGGCAAACTATGGCTACACCTTC
j_call: TRBJ1-1; clone_size: -; v_call: TRBV6-1; d_call: -; cdr3_aa: CASSEDTRNTEAFF; cdr3_nt: TGTGCCAGCAGTGAAGACACAAGGAACACTGAAGCTTTCTTT
j_call: TRBJ2-3; clone_size: -; v_call: TRBV12-3/TRBV12-4; d_call: TRBD2; cdr3_aa: CASRLAGADTQYF; cdr3_nt: TGTGCTTCGAGGCTAGCGGGAGCAGATACGCAGTATTTT
j_call: TRBJ2-1; clone_size: once; v_call: TRBV15; d_call: TRBD2; cdr3_aa: CATSRLADYNEQFF; cdr3_nt: TGTGCCACCAGCAGACTAGCGGACTACAATGAGCAGTTCTTC
j_call: TRBJ1-2; clone_size: -; v_call: TRBV25-1; d_call: -; cdr3_aa: CASSDPVAGKHYGYTF; cdr3_nt: TGTGCCAGCAGTGACCCCGTGGCAGGGAAACACTATGGCTACACCTTC
j_call: TRBJ2-5; clone_size: -; v_call: TRBV7-8; d_call: TRBD2; cdr3_aa: CASSAKRGQETQYF; cdr3_nt: TGTGCCAGCAGCGCTAAGCGGGGGCAAGAGACCCAGTACTTC
j_call: TRBJ1-1; clone_size: -; v_call: TRBV13; d_call: TRBD1; cdr3_aa: CASSWTGVNTEAFF; cdr3_nt: TGTGCCAGCAGCTGGACAGGGGTGAACACTGAAGCTTTCTTT
j_call: TRBJ1-4; clone_size: -; v_call: TRBV4-3; d_call: -; cdr3_aa: CASSQSGRRGANEKLFF; cdr3_nt: TGCGCCAGCAGCCAATCTGGGAGGCGAGGGGCTAATGAAAAACTGTTTTTT
j_call: TRBJ1-1; clone_size: -; v_call: TRBV2; d_call: -; cdr3_aa: CASCGQMTTEAFF; cdr3_nt: TGTGCCAGCTGCGGACAGATGACCACTGAAGCTTTCTTT
j_call: TRBJ2-6; clone_size: -; v_call: TRBV4-3; d_call: -; cdr3_aa: CASSQEGPGGTGANVLTF; cdr3_nt: TGCGCCAGCAGCCAAGAGGGACCCGGAGGGACTGGGGCCAACGTCCTGACTTTC
j_call: TRBJ1-1; clone_size: -; v_call: TRBV13; d_call: -; cdr3_aa: CASSLDSGAIEAFF; cdr3_nt: TGTGCCAGCAGCTTAGATTCAGGGGCGATTGAAGCTTTCTTT
j_call: TRBJ2-7; clone_size: -; v_call: TRBV7-2; d_call: TRBD1; cdr3_aa: CASSYPKATGDEQYF; cdr3_nt: TGTGCCAGCAGTTACCCAAAAGCCACAGGGGACGAGCAGTACTTC
j_call: TRBJ2-7; clone_size: -; v_call: TRBV5-1; d_call: TRBD2; cdr3_aa: CASSLEGGSGEQYF; cdr3_nt: TGCGCCAGCAGCTTGGAGGGAGGGAGTGGAGAGCAGTACTTC
j_call: TRBJ2-5; clone_size: -; v_call: TRBV6-1; d_call: TRBD1; cdr3_aa: CASSERGREETQYF; cdr3_nt: TGTGCCAGCAGTGAAAGGGGGCGGGAAGAGACCCAGTACTTC
j_call: TRBJ2-1; clone_size: -; v_call: TRBV7-3; d_call: -; cdr3_aa: CASSFPGSVLIF; cdr3_nt: TGTGCCAGCAGCTTTCCAGGCTCGGTTCTAATCTTC
j_call: TRBJ2-5; clone_size: -; v_call: TRBV27; d_call: TRBD2; cdr3_aa: CASNPGLAGSETQYF; cdr3_nt: TGTGCCAGCAACCCCGGACTAGCGGGCTCAGAGACCCAGTACTTC
j_call: TRBJ1-2; clone_size: few; v_call: TRBV5-4; d_call: -; cdr3_aa: CASSLGGGPYGYTF; cdr3_nt: TGTGCCAGCAGCTTGGGGGGGGGCCCCTATGGCTACACCTTC
j_call: TRBJ2-2; clone_size: -; v_call: TRBV5-4; d_call: -; cdr3_aa: CASSSTVIDTGELFF; cdr3_nt: TGTGCCAGCAGCTCGACAGTGATCGACACCGGGGAGCTGTTTTTT
j_call: TRBJ2-3; clone_size: -; v_call: TRBV5-6; d_call: TRBD1; cdr3_aa: CASSIPGGSVTDTQYF; cdr3_nt: TGTGCCAGCAGCATACCAGGGGGCTCGGTCACAGATACGCAGTATTTT
j_call: TRBJ2-7; clone_size: once; v_call: TRBV19; d_call: TRBD1; cdr3_aa: CASSIGTGTYEQYF; cdr3_nt: TGTGCCAGTAGTATAGGGACAGGGACATACGAGCAGTACTTC
j_call: TRBJ2-1; clone_size: -; v_call: TRBV4-2; d_call: TRBD2; cdr3_aa: CASSRQGGSLNEQFF; cdr3_nt: TGTGCCAGCAGCCGCCAGGGCGGGAGTTTAAATGAGCAGTTCTTC
j_call: TRBJ2-5; clone_size: -; v_call: TRBV7-9; d_call: -; cdr3_aa: CASSWARDIQETQYF; cdr3_nt: TGTGCCAGCAGCTGGGCTAGGGACATACAAGAGACCCAGTACTTC
j_call: TRBJ1-2; clone_size: -; v_call: TRBV28; d_call: -; cdr3_aa: CASSFVVGGYTF; cdr3_nt: TGTGCCAGCAGTTTCGTTGTGGGCGGCTACACCTTC
j_call: TRBJ2-2; clone_size: -; v_call: TRBV7-2; d_call: -; cdr3_aa: CASSLRRDTGELFF; cdr3_nt: TGTGCCAGCAGCTTACGGAGGGACACCGGGGAGCTGTTTTTT
j_call: TRBJ2-7; clone_size: -; v_call: TRBV24-1; d_call: TRBD1; cdr3_aa: CATSETGTGFEQYF; cdr3_nt: TGTGCCACCAGTGAAACCGGGACAGGGTTTGAGCAGTACTTC
j_call: TRBJ1-5; clone_size: -; v_call: TRBV4-3; d_call: -; cdr3_aa: CASSIDRRNQPQHF; cdr3_nt: TGCGCCAGCAGTATAGACAGGCGCAATCAGCCCCAGCATTTT
j_call: TRBJ2-1; clone_size: -; v_call: TRBV4-1; d_call: TRBD2; cdr3_aa: CASSRTGLAVTYNEQFF; cdr3_nt: TGCGCCAGCAGCCGAACGGGACTAGCGGTAACCTACAATGAGCAGTTCTTC
j_call: TRBJ1-1; clone_size: -; v_call: TRBV7-2; d_call: -; cdr3_aa: CASSAQGNTEAFF; cdr3_nt: TGTGCCAGCAGCGCTCAGGGGAACACTGAAGCTTTCTTT
j_call: TRBJ2-1; clone_size: once; v_call: TRBV6-5; d_call: TRBD2; cdr3_aa: CATIGAGVRGEQFF; cdr3_nt: TGTGCCACCATCGGAGCGGGAGTGCGGGGCGAGCAGTTCTTC
j_call: TRBJ2-1; clone_size: -; v_call: TRBV5-4; d_call: TRBD2; cdr3_aa: CASSLPSGGDEQFF; cdr3_nt: TGTGCCAGCAGCTTACCTAGCGGGGGTGATGAGCAGTTCTTC
j_call: TRBJ2-2; clone_size: -; v_call: TRBV2; d_call: -; cdr3_aa: CASSDYGELFF; cdr3_nt: TGTGCCAGCAGTGATTACGGGGAGCTGTTTTTT
j_call: TRBJ1-1; clone_size: -; v_call: TRBV27; d_call: TRBD1; cdr3_aa: CASSLQGAEAFF; cdr3_nt: TGTGCCAGCAGTTTACAGGGGGCTGAAGCTTTCTTT
j_call: TRBJ1-4; clone_size: few; v_call: TRBV7-9; d_call: -; cdr3_aa: CASSSSHRPGGEKLFF; cdr3_nt: TGTGCCAGCAGCTCCAGCCACAGGCCGGGGGGTGAAAAACTGTTTTTT
j_call: TRBJ1-2; clone_size: -; v_call: TRBV4-3; d_call: -; cdr3_aa: CASSQDTGSFNYGYTF; cdr3_nt: TGCGCCAGCAGCCAAGATACAGGTTCGTTCAACTATGGCTACACCTTC
j_call: TRBJ1-2; clone_size: -; v_call: TRBV18; d_call: -; cdr3_aa: CASSDSLGLYGYTF; cdr3_nt: TGTGCCAGCTCGGACTCTTTGGGACTCTATGGCTACACCTTC
j_call: TRBJ2-5; clone_size: -; v_call: TRBV5-4; d_call: -; cdr3_aa: CASSLGGNRDSGETQYF; cdr3_nt: TGTGCCAGCAGCTTGGGGGGCAACAGGGATTCGGGAGAGACCCAGTACTTC
j_call: TRBJ1-1; clone_size: -; v_call: TRBV7-3; d_call: -; cdr3_aa: CASNMGEGTEAFF; cdr3_nt: TGTGCCAGCAATATGGGGGAGGGCACTGAAGCTTTCTTT
j_call: TRBJ1-6; clone_size: -; v_call: TRBV9; d_call: TRBD1; cdr3_aa: CASSPTGGYGSYNSPLHF; cdr3_nt: TGTGCCAGCAGCCCTACAGGGGGGTACGGGTCCTATAATTCACCCCTCCACTTT
j_call: TRBJ1-5; clone_size: -; v_call: TRBV6-5; d_call: TRBD1; cdr3_aa: CASSLRGQPQHF; cdr3_nt: TGTGCCAGCAGCCTCAGGGGGCAGCCCCAGCATTTT
j_call: TRBJ2-5; clone_size: -; v_call: TRBV6-1; d_call: TRBD1; cdr3_aa: CASSEIRTGKETQYF; cdr3_nt: TGTGCCAGCAGTGAAATAAGGACAGGGAAAGAGACCCAGTACTTC
j_call: TRBJ1-1; clone_size: -; v_call: TRBV7-8; d_call: -; cdr3_aa: CASSLTETNTEAFF; cdr3_nt: TGTGCCAGCAGCTTGACAGAGACCAACACTGAAGCTTTCTTT
j_call: TRBJ2-2; clone_size: -; v_call: TRBV9; d_call: -; cdr3_aa: CASSADTVLTGELFF; cdr3_nt: TGTGCCAGCAGCGCGGACACAGTCCTAACCGGGGAGCTGTTTTTT
j_call: TRBJ2-3; clone_size: -; v_call: TRBV5-1; d_call: -; cdr3_aa: CASSPGQNTDTQYF; cdr3_nt: TGCGCCAGCAGCCCCGGACAGAACACAGATACGCAGTATTTT
j_call: TRBJ1-5; clone_size: -; v_call: TRBV30; d_call: -; cdr3_aa: CAWNRGAAGDQPQHF; cdr3_nt: TGTGCCTGGAATCGAGGGGCAGCGGGTGATCAGCCCCAGCATTTT